The source of this T cell receptor (beta chain) is a study of cytomegalovirus exposure and HLA in healthy donors. Points from the study as a whole: In vitro confirmation showed three CMV-associated chains to be CMV antigen specific. Earlier results showed most TCR beta V segments being productive about 87% or about 30% of the time. V segments that were indistinguishable, TRBV6-2 and TRBV6-3 among them, were omitted from analysis.

Germline lookup yields CDR1 MNHEY and CDR2 SVGAGI. Germline trimming cut 0 bases from V and 5 bases from J; bases unmatched to any gene: 2. CDR3 length equals 14 residues. The PCR was carried out with 60 Vbeta primers and 13 Jbeta primers. Authors' methods: Later reanalysis found approximately 80 million unique TCR beta chains, around 10 million of them shared. Sequencing was performed with immunoSEQ multiplex PCR; in TCRdb, only in-frame clones are kept and a portion is missing. That table supplies the V and J calls and clone size; D and trimming were determined from the DNA. The sample holds around 190,000 clones, around 82% seen once. A note on this clone: Its antigen is undetermined.

The sequence derives from a man in his 60s in good health and CMV-seronegative. Sequenced: PBMCs. The rearrangement links TRBV6-5 to TRBJ2-5; TRBD2 aligns across 8 bases. The chain's CDR3 is CASSYSRGGETQYF. CDR3 coding DNA: TGTGCCAGCAGTTACTCCCGGGGGGGGGAGACCCAGTACTTC.